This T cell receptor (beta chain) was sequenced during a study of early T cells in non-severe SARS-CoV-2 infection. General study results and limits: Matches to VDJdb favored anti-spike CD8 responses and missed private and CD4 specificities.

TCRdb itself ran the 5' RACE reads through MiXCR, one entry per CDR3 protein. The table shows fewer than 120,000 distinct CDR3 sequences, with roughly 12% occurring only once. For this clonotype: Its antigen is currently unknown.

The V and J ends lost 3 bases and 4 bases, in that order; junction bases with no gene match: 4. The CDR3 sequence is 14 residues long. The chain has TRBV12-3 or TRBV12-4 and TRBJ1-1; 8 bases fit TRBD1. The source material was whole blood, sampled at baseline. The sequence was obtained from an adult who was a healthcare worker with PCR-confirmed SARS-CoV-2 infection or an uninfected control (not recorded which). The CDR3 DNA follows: TGTGCCAGCAGTTTTACAGGGGGTAGCACTGAAGCTTTCTTT. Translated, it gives CASSFTGGSTEAFF.